This note documents a single TCR beta chain sequence. Its antigen is not known. Per the germline V gene, CDR1 is SGHRS and CDR2 is YFSETQ. The J segment lost 1 base and the V segment lost 6 bases, leaving 9 bases of the junction unmatched. This CDR3 has 16 residues. The data belong to a study of T cell repertoires in cytomegalovirus infection. In the study overall: Indicated by public TCR beta signatures were CMV infection and matching HLA type.

Findings and caveats of the study: Totalled public TCR beta family frequency picked out people who carried CMV plus the relevant HLA. Dominant in the ex vivo response were TCR beta clonotypes restricted by HLA-C and specific for CMV.

A single record per CDR3 protein comes from TCRdb applying MiXCR to the reads. There are around 630,000 distinct CDR3 sequences in the sample; 20% to 30% occur only once, and 7% to 9% lies in the top ten. The origin of this receptor is a human donor in good health (CMV status not recorded). Some clones in this sample may be carry-over from other donors' samples. Sequenced: CD8+ T cells from PBMCs. The rearrangement links TRBV5-1 to TRBJ2-2, with 7 positions matching TRBD1. CDR3 DNA: TGCGCCAGCATAGGTCGGACAGGATTGAACACCGGGGAGCTGTTTTTT. It encodes CASIGRTGLNTGELFF.